This entry features one T cell receptor beta chain sequence. This specimen belongs to a study of T cells expressing NK-cell markers. Using the 5' RACE reads, TCRdb records one entry per CDR3 protein without DNA. The table gives 500,000 to 700,000 distinct CDR3 sequences; the top ten clones make up approximately 3.6% of it. There are 12 residues in the CDR3. CDR1 is DFQATT, CDR2 SNEGSKA, per germline (reference sequence). Sequenced input: blood T cells: a sorted CD56 or NKG2C T cell subset, CD4+ or CD8+ T cells, or bulk PBMC T cells (not recorded which). This sequence joins TRBV20-1 and TRBJ2-3; the TCRdb call, TRBD2, lacks DNA for checking. The clonotype was recovered from a young man in good health. CDR3 sequence reads: CSALRETDTQYF.